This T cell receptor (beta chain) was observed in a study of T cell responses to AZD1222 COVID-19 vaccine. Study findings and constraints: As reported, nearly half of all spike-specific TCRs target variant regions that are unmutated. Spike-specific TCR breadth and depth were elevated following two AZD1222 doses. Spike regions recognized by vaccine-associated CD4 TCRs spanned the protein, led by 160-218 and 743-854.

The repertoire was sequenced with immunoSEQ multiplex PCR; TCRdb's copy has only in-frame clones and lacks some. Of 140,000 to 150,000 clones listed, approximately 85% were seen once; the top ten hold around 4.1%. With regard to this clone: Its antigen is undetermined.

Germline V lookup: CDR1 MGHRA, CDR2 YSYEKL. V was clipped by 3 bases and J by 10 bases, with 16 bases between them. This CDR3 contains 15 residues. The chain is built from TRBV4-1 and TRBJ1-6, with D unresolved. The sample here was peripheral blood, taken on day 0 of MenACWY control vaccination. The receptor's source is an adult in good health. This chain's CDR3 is CASSQTLGRGSPLHF. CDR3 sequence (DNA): TGCGCCAGCAGCCAGACCCTCGGGCGCGGATCACCCCTCCACTTT.